Below are 31 T cell receptor beta chains sequenced from a single sample in a study of blood T cell repertoires in COVID-19 (dated by TCRdb to 2018 to 2020). The protocol used for the library was the immunoSEQ multiplex PCR assay. Entries here come from immuneACCESS through TCRdb and include only in-frame sequences with V and J called. Some clones fail to appear in such tables; in the studies checked, an unresolved V gene covers under half of the shortfall, and the cause of the remainder is unknown. In this sample the table shows about 280,000 clones, approximately 91% of which occur a single time. The ten largest make up 9% to 9.5% of the sample. The sequenced sample consisted of peripheral blood. All receptors come from a man aged 18 to 35 with active or convalescent COVID-19.

The chain couples TRBV3-1 (or the pseudogene TRBV3-2) to TRBJ2-3; D gene unclear. Germline V CDR1 and CDR2: LGHDT, YNNKEL (reference sequence). V was pared by 1 base and J by 10 bases, with 12 bases between. The CDR3 spans 13 residues. The DNA of the CDR3 is TGTGCCAGCAGCCAAGGAAGCCCCATGGCGCAGTATTTT. Its protein product is CASSQGSPMAQYF.

Turning to this clone: Other DNA sequences in the same sample also yield this CDR3. The CDR3 region is CASSYSSRTDTQYF. DNA for the CDR3: TGTGCCAGCAGTTACTCCTCCCGCACAGATACGCAGTATTTT. V and J are TRBV6-2 or TRBV6-3 and TRBJ2-3; no firm D call. The length of the CDR3 is 14 residues. Germline CDR1 reads MNHEY; CDR2 reads SVGEGT. The V gene lost 0 bases and the J gene lost 1 base, with 5 bases spanning the gap.

The chain is built from TRBV12-5 and TRBJ2-7, with 8 bases identical to TRBD1. The CDR3 consists of 16 residues. Germline V gene sequence: CDR1 LGHNT, CDR2 FRNRAP. With V trimmed by 6 bases and J by 0 bases, 10 bases remained unmatched. In DNA, the CDR3 is TGTGCTAGTGGACGGACAGGGATATACAGCTCCTACGAGCAGTACTTC. Amino acid sequence: CASGRTGIYSSYEQYF. Full variable domain (outside the CDR3, taken from reference TRBV12-5 and TRBJ2-7): DARVTQTPRHKVTEMGQEVTMRCQPILGHNTVFWYRQTMMQGLELLAYFRNRAPLDDSGMPKDRFSAEMPDATLATLKIQPSEPRDSAVYFCASGRTGIYSSYEQYFGPGTRLTVT.

This clone has only one observation. The gene calls are TRBV7-2 and TRBJ2-5, with TRBD2 matching 13 bases. Germline V gives CDR1 SGHTA, CDR2 FQGNSA. Unmatched junction bases numbered 0, after V lost 3 bases and J lost 5 bases. This CDR3 region has 14 residues. CDR3 sequence reads: CASSLGLAGETQYF. The CDR3 DNA reads as TGTGCCAGCAGCTTGGGACTAGCGGGGGAGACCCAGTACTTC. The full variable domain, its missing parts supplied by reference TRBV7-2 and TRBJ2-5, is GAGVSQSPSNKVTEKGKDVELRCDPISGHTALYWYRQSLGQGLEFLIYFQGNSAPDKSGLPSDRFSAERTGGSVSTLTIQRTQQEDSAVYLCASSLGLAGETQYFGPGTRLLVL.

The chain is built from TRBV12-3 or TRBV12-4 and TRBJ1-4, with 8 bases identical to TRBD1. This CDR3 is 13 amino acids long. V gave up 5 bases and J gave up 5 bases; unmatched junction bases: 1. CDR3 nucleotides: TGTGCCAGCAGTAGGACAGGGAATGAAAAACTGTTTTTT. This codes for CASSRTGNEKLFF.

The chain joins TRBV4-1 to TRBJ1-2, with 7 bases aligning to TRBD1. Trimming removed 0 bases from V and 5 bases from J; junction bases left unmatched: 6. There are 15 residues in the CDR3. CDR1 and CDR2 (germline): MGHRA, YSYEKL. The CDR3 region is CASSQEFPGGYGYTF. The DNA of the CDR3 is TGCGCCAGCAGCCAAGAGTTCCCAGGGGGATATGGCTACACCTTC.

This rearrangement joins TRBV27 to TRBJ2-1, with D possibly matching TRBD2 (6 bases). CDR3 length: 15 residues. The V gene's germline CDR1 is MNHEY and CDR2 SMNVEV (reference sequence). Trimming took off 5 bases at V and 7 bases at J, with 18 bases between the two ends. CDR3 loop: CASSPSRAGANEQFF. In nucleotides, the CDR3 is TGTGCCAGCAGTCCCTCCCGAGCGGGTGCGAATGAGCAGTTCTTC.

In its sample, this clone was seen once. This sequence joins TRBV5-1 and TRBJ2-3; 9 nucleotides match TRBD2. With V trimmed by 0 bases and J by 3 bases, 5 bases remained unmatched. In germline, CDR1 is SGHRS, CDR2 YFSETQ. The CDR3 has 16 residues. CDR3 nucleotides: TGCGCCAGCAGCTTGGCAAGGACTAGCGTTACAGATACGCAGTATTTT. Residues: CASSLARTSVTDTQYF.

Only one count was recorded for this clone. The chain recombines TRBV7-9 with TRBJ1-5; 10 nucleotides align to TRBD1. The CDR3 covers 15 residues. CDR1 and CDR2 from the germline V gene are SEHNR and FQNEAQ (reference sequence). V was pared by 5 bases and J by 4 bases, with 5 bases of the junction left unmatched. CDR3 bases: TGTGCCAGCAGCCCCGGGACAGGGGTTAATCAGCCCCAGCATTTT. Amino acid sequence: CASSPGTGVNQPQHF.

The J gene is TRBJ2-1, the V gene TRBV7-9; TRBD1 might be the D (6 bases). The CDR3 has 14 residues. Trimming stripped 4 bases from V and 8 bases from J, with 15 bases between. Germline V gives CDR1 SEHNR, CDR2 FQNEAQ (reference sequence). The CDR3 sequence: CASSSQGSRYEQFF. CDR3 bases: TGTGCCAGCAGCTCCCAGGGGTCCCGCTATGAGCAGTTCTTC.

This chain joins TRBV3-1 (or the pseudogene TRBV3-2) and TRBJ2-3; D unclear. This CDR3 is 15 amino acids long. From germline, CDR1 is LGHDT and CDR2 YNNKEL (reference sequence). The V end lost 2 bases, the J end lost 2 bases, and 11 bases lay between the germline ends. The CDR3 nucleotides read TGTGCCAGCAGCCAACCGAACAGAGACACAGATACGCAGTATTTT. It codes for CASSQPNRDTDTQYF.

This clone was detected only a few times. The chain uses TRBV12-3 or TRBV12-4 and TRBJ2-1; perhaps TRBD1 as D (5 bases). The CDR3 runs to 12 residues. With 4 bases removed from V and 9 bases from J, the gap between germline ends came to 10 bases. In DNA form, the CDR3 reads TGTGCCAGCAGTTGGGGCGTCGGTGAGCAGTTCTTC. It encodes CASSWGVGEQFF.

This clone was observed once. The CDR3 nucleotides read TGTGCCAGTAGTATATCGGGGGGCGGGGAGCTGTTTTTT. As protein: CASSISGGGELFF. The V and J genes are TRBV19 and TRBJ2-2; 7 bases line up with TRBD2. Losses at the gene ends were 2 bases for V and 7 bases for J; bases not matched to a gene: 1. The germline V gene encodes CDR1 LNHDA and CDR2 SQIVND (reference sequence). This CDR3 is built from 13 residues. The full variable domain, in which reference TRBV19 and TRBJ2-2 provide the parts outside the CDR3, is DGGITQSPKYLFRKEGQNVTLSCEQNLNHDAMYWYRQDPGQGLRLIYYSQIVNDFQKGDIAEGYSVSREKKESFPLTVTSAQKNPTAFYLCASSISGGGELFFGEGSRLTVL.

The chain uses TRBV18 and TRBJ2-7, with TRBD1 matching over 9 bases. The CDR3 is 13 residues long. Germline CDR1 KGHSH, CDR2 LQKENI. V trimming: 3 bases; J trimming: 12 bases; junction bases outside the gene matches: 9. The DNA of the CDR3 is TGTGCCAGCTCACCGTCGAACAGGGGGCATCTGTACTTC. Amino acid sequence: CASSPSNRGHLYF.

This clone was seen just once. J is TRBJ2-1 and V is TRBV29-1; D unclear. Germline V lookup: CDR1 SQVTM, CDR2 ANQGSEA. This CDR3 has 11 amino acids. The V end lost 4 bases, the J end lost 6 bases, and 7 bases lay between the germline ends. CDR3 DNA: TGCAGCGTTGCCTTCTCCAATGAGCAGTTCTTC. Translated: CSVAFSNEQFF.

The genes are TRBV6-5 and TRBJ1-1; unclear D gene. Germline V CDR1 and CDR2: MNHEY, SVGAGI. Trimming cost V 2 bases and J 4 bases, with 11 bases left between them. The length of the CDR3 is 14 residues. CDR3 sequence reads: CASSYNWEGTEAFF. The CDR3, as DNA: TGTGCCAGCAGTTACAATTGGGAGGGCACTGAAGCTTTCTTT.

The chain links TRBV7-9 to TRBJ1-1; D may be TRBD1 (6 bases). From germline, CDR1 is SEHNR and CDR2 FQNEAQ (reference sequence). The ends were cut back, 6 bases at V and 7 bases at J, with 12 bases in the middle. The CDR3 is 12 amino acids. For the CDR3, the DNA is TGTGCCAGCAGGAGGGGGAATGGTGAAGCTTTCTTT. It encodes CASRRGNGEAFF.

This clone was recorded many times. V is TRBV29-1 and J is TRBJ1-5; TRBD1 agrees at 7 bases. The length of the CDR3 is 13 residues. Germline CDR1 and CDR2: SQVTM and ANQGSEA. J was trimmed by 2 bases and V by 4 bases; bases with no gene match: 2. CDR3 loop: CSVAGQGNQPQHF. The CDR3 bases are TGCAGCGTTGCTGGACAGGGCAATCAGCCCCAGCATTTT.

This sequence joins TRBV9 and TRBJ1-3; maybe TRBD1 (6 bases). Trimming shortened V by 4 bases and J by 1 base, and 9 bases separated the two germline ends. Germline lookup yields CDR1 SGDLS and CDR2 YYNGEE. The CDR3 sequence is 14 residues long. Written as DNA, the CDR3 is TGTGCCAGCAGCATTACAGGGTCTGGAAACACCATATATTTT. Translated: CASSITGSGNTIYF.

V is TRBV6-1 and J is TRBJ1-5; no clear D. The V end was cut by 0 bases, the J end by 5 bases, with 8 bases between. CDR1 MNHNS and CDR2 SASEGT come from the germline V gene. There are 14 residues in the CDR3. The CDR3 bases are TGTGCCAGCAGTGAAGCACGGGTACATCAGCCCCAGCATTTT. It specifies CASSEARVHQPQHF.

J is TRBJ2-1 and V is TRBV6-2 or TRBV6-3; TRBD1 is a possible D gene (6 bases). Looked up from germline, CDR1 is MNHEY and CDR2 is SVGEGT. The CDR3 is made up of 23 amino acids. Deletions cut 6 bases from V and 11 bases from J, with 47 bases between. The CDR3 sequence: CASSLLPPTSYASSNHRVHQQFF. The CDR3 DNA reads TGTGCCAGCAGCCTACTCCCACCTACCTCGTACGCTTCGTCAAATCACAGGGTCCACCAGCAGTTCTTC.

The chain carries TRBV5-5 and TRBJ2-3; 7 nucleotides line up with TRBD1. The V gene's germline CDR1 is SGHKS and CDR2 YYEKEE (reference sequence). Losses at the gene ends were 4 bases for V and 1 base for J; bases not matched to a gene: 9. There are 16 residues in the CDR3. As DNA, the CDR3 is TGTGCCAGCAGCCACGAAGGACAGGTAGGCACAGATACGCAGTATTTT. It codes for CASSHEGQVGTDTQYF.

The chain carries TRBV27 and TRBJ1-5, with TRBD1 matching 10 bases. J gave up 3 bases and V 6 bases, and 8 bases lay outside the gene matches. In germline, CDR1 is MNHEY, CDR2 SMNVEV (reference sequence). This CDR3 has 16 residues. CDR3 loop: CASSIDRGLNNQPQHF. CDR3 coding DNA: TGTGCCAGCAGCATTGACAGGGGGCTGAACAATCAGCCCCAGCATTTT.

V usage is TRBV10-1 and J usage is TRBJ2-7; tentatively, D is TRBD2 (5 bases). This CDR3 spans 14 amino acids. The V gene's germline CDR1 is WNHNN and CDR2 SYGVQD (reference sequence). Trimming left V 11 bases short and J 2 bases short, with 19 bases between. The CDR3 coding sequence is TGCGCCTGCCATCTGGAGAGGGCCCCCTACGAGCAGTACTTC. Translating it yields CACHLERAPYEQYF.

The chain is built from TRBV11-2 and TRBJ2-1; 10 bases agree with TRBD2. The CDR3 sequence is 16 residues long. Germline V gene data show CDR1 as SGHAT and CDR2 as FQNNGV. J gave up 8 bases and V 5 bases, and 12 bases lay outside the gene matches. Here the CDR3 reads CASSTRSGGPFDEQFF. For the CDR3, the DNA is TGTGCCAGCAGCACCCGTAGCGGGGGGCCCTTTGATGAGCAGTTCTTC.

V and J are TRBV6-1 and TRBJ1-2; D is possibly TRBD1 (6 bases). Germline CDR1 and CDR2: MNHNS and SASEGT. Trimming removed 5 bases from V and 2 bases from J, with 12 bases in between. The CDR3 runs to 14 residues. The CDR3 here is CASSHDRTNYGYTF. DNA for the CDR3: TGTGCCAGCAGTCACGACAGGACCAACTATGGCTACACCTTC.

The chain is built from TRBV7-4 and TRBJ1-2; TRBD1 agrees at 7 bases. The V and J ends lost 4 bases and 7 bases, in that order; junction bases with no gene match: 18. The CDR3 is made up of 17 amino acids. Germline-derived CDR1 and CDR2 are SGHVT and SQSDAQ. CDR3 coding DNA: TGTGCCAGCAGCTCCCAAAGACAGGGAAGGCCACGGTGTGGCTACACCTTC. It encodes CASSSQRQGRPRCGYTF.

In DNA form, the CDR3 reads TGTGCCAGTAGGATCGCCGGGAAGAACACTGAAGCTTTCTTT. Protein: CASRIAGKNTEAFF. The chain recombines TRBV19 with TRBJ1-1; D unclear. The V end lost 6 bases, the J end lost 1 base, and 12 bases lay between the germline ends. The length of the CDR3 is 14 residues. Germline V gene lookup returns CDR1 LNHDA and CDR2 SQIVND (reference sequence).

The chain joins TRBV6-5 to TRBJ1-2, with TRBD1 matching 7 bases. CDR1 and CDR2 from the germline V gene are MNHEY and SVGAGI. The CDR3 totals 13 residues. V gave up 6 bases and J gave up 5 bases; unmatched junction bases: 6. This chain's CDR3 is CASRGGQKYGYTF. The DNA for the CDR3 is TGTGCCAGCAGGGGGGGACAGAAATATGGCTACACCTTC.

This clone was recorded once. The CDR3 spells CASSPRLGLVSSDTQYF. DNA for the CDR3: TGTGCCAGCAGCCCCCGCCTTGGACTAGTCTCGTCAGATACGCAGTATTTT. The chain joins TRBV7-2 to TRBJ2-3; 7 positions match TRBD2. The CDR3 has 17 residues. CDR1 and CDR2 (germline): SGHTA, FQGNSA. Trimming at V came to 5 bases and at J to 4 bases, leaving 15 bases not matched to a gene.

The genes are TRBV7-8 and TRBJ1-5; D is uncertain. Between the trimmed V and J ends, which lost 3 bases and 4 bases, there was a span of 13 bases. Germline V gene sequence: CDR1 SGHVS, CDR2 FQNEAQ. CDR3 length: 15 residues. The CDR3 DNA is TGTGCCAGCAGCTTTGGCGGGTACGAAAATCAGCCCCAGCATTTT. It yields the protein CASSFGGYENQPQHF.